This entry concerns a single T cell receptor beta chain. The data originate from a study of blood T cell repertoires in COVID-19. Overall study context: Italy, Spain and the United States were the sources of the convalescent and acute COVID-19 samples.

Original handling: Researchers report that nucleated cell counts were estimated from reference gene primer amplification. The table came from immunoSEQ multiplex PCR; TCRdb's copy has only in-frame clones and leaves some out. The V and J calls and clone size are taken from that table; D and trimming were inferred from the DNA. The sample shows about 230,000 clones, 75% to 90% of them seen only once. V lost 2 bases and J lost 5, with 13 bases in between. The CDR3 runs to 15 residues. CDR1 SGHRS and CDR2 YFSETQ come from the germline V gene. The clonotype originates from a man between 35 and 55 years old with acute or convalescent COVID-19. The sample consisted of peripheral blood. The chain joins TRBV5-1 to TRBJ1-4; D call uncertain. DNA for the CDR3: TGCGCCAGCAGCTTCGGAGAGCTCTCCAATGAAAAACTGTTTTTT. It codes for CASSFGELSNEKLFF. Using reference TRBV5-1 and TRBJ1-4 for the parts outside the CDR3, the full variable domain is KAGVTQTPRYLIKTRGQQVTLSCSPISGHRSVSWYQQTPGQGLQFLFEYFSETQRNKGNFPGRFSGRQFSNSRSEMNVSTLELGDSALYLCASSFGELSNEKLFFGSGTQLSVL.